This T cell receptor beta chain was sequenced in a study of CD8+ T cells in alopecia areata. Of note for this clone: As yet, its antigen is unknown.

Sequencing relied on a cDNA template that was reverse transcribed from extracted RNA. Assay used: immunoSEQ multiplex PCR; TCRdb lists only in-frame clones, some missing. The sample carries over 250,000 clones, around three fifths recorded once. Between the trimmed V and J ends, which lost 5 bases and 3 bases, there was a span of 11 bases. CDR3 length: 14 amino acids. Per the germline V gene, CDR1 is SGHAT and CDR2 is FQNNGV. The treatment denotes: oral pan-JAK inhibitor, 5-10 mg twice daily. The study, taken as a whole, reports: Many expanded lesional clones persisted in scalp and blood during tofacitinib.

The rearrangement uses TRBV11-2 and TRBJ2-1; D is perhaps TRBD2 (5 bases). This specimen consisted of CD4+ T cells sorted from blood, obtained around week 53, from a patient treated with tofacitinib. The source of this sequence is a human donor with alopecia areata. CDR3 DNA sequence: TGTGCCAGCAGCCCCCAGCGGCACTACAATGAGCAGTTCTTC. Translation gives CASSPQRHYNEQFF.